This T cell receptor (beta chain) appears in the sequencing data of a study of beta chain features in type 1 diabetes (dated by TCRdb to the late 2010s). Background on the whole study: Mean age, gender distribution, total cell number and subset yield did not differ between patients and healthy donors. A total of some 100,000,000 sorted cells were examined across all samples, and the number of cells per subset was strongly correlated with RNA yield. The study compared TCRB repertoires of sorted circulating CD4+ T cell subsets between recently diagnosed type 1 diabetes patients and matched healthy donors. Regulatory and stem cell-like memory subsets were isolated from only 8 patients and 8 healthy donors, whereas naive and central memory subsets came from all 30 or so donors. What the research found in general, with its limitations: Naive, central memory and regulatory TCRB repertoires appeared more similar among patients than among healthy donors. At VDJ recombination sites, patients with type 1 diabetes made fewer insertions and deleted more nucleotides, a pattern implying thymic rearrangement abnormalities. In all four CD4+ subsets, TCRB CDR3 length was moderately but significantly shorter in type 1 diabetes patients. HLA sub-analyses involved small numbers of individuals, so any influence of HLA type on TCRB rearrangement remained unresolved. PCR might favor shorter templates, but patient and control samples were amplified and corrected together, so any skew would affect both groups equally. Sequencing cDNA rather than genomic DNA could over-represent highly expressing activated cells, although activation and CD3 levels did not differ between groups.

The High Capacity cDNA Reverse Transcription Kit was used to reverse transcribe all of the isolated RNA, meaning that expressed TCRB transcripts were what got sequenced. Naive, central memory and regulatory T cell samples underwent deep immunoSEQ sequencing, averaging around 4 million total reads per sample. After sorted cells were lysed in RLT buffer, RNA was extracted with DNase-treated RNeasy Micro or Mini kits, with the choice depending on cell number. To prevent cross-contamination, each cell subset was processed individually, whereas patient and healthy donor samples were processed jointly. TCRB sequences were amplified from cDNA with the immunoSEQ multiplex PCR, producing 87-bp fragments spanning the CDR3 region. Amplicons were sequenced on the Illumina HiSeq platform. In the authors' own workflow: PCR bias was corrected computationally using synthetic template baselines, and reads within Hamming distance 2 were collapsed, with unmergeable singletons discarded. Reads were aligned against IMGT to assign V, D and J genes, CDR3 length and insertions or deletions at six rearrangement sites. Within each subset, clonotype counts were normalized to the number of sorted cells before true diversity and Gini coefficients were calculated with the tcR R package. The overlap coefficient, calculated on TCRB nucleotide sequences, was used to measure repertoire sharing. TCRdb provides this immuneACCESS table in a form limited to in-frame rearrangements. Some clones are lacking; in checked studies, under half of them reflect an unresolved V gene, and why the rest are absent is not known. V, J and clone size reflect that table, while D and trimming were determined from the DNA. The sample contains roughly 60,000 clones, about 55% of them found a single time. The ten largest account for roughly 2% of the sample.

Points on this clone: Its recognized antigen is unknown. No base-level quality is on record; no much larger clone is a single base apart.

A single peripheral blood draw of 90 to 150 mL on average was collected from each donor into heparinised tubes. A BD FACSAria II and a panel including CD45RO, CCR7, CD25, CD127, CD95 and CD27 were used to sort naive, central memory, regulatory and stem cell-like memory CD4+ T cells. Purity was above 95% for every sorted population. PBMCs were isolated immediately by Lymphoprep density gradient centrifugation and stained directly without culture. So that batch effects would be minimized, each experiment stained and sorted samples in pairs, pairing one healthy donor with one patient. CDR1 and CDR2, looked up from the germline V gene, are SGHRS and YFSETQ. Its CDR3 holds 15 amino acids, cysteine through phenylalanine. The read is trimmed to its CDR3 DNA, 45 bases read in frame from base 1. For this chain, trimming is 6 bases at the V end and 4 bases at the J end, and the number of junction bases without a gene match is 4.

This TCR came from a woman aged 18-29 years in good health. Sequenced input: Tregs from blood. The intended sense of this specimen's cell subset or site label: regulatory CD4+ T cells. The chain is encoded by TRBV5-1 joined to TRBJ2-5, with 15 bases aligning to TRBD2. The CDR3 region has the sequence CASTRTSGGAETQYF. The bases are TGCGCCAGCACCAGGACTAGCGGGGGGGCAGAGACCCAGTACTTC.